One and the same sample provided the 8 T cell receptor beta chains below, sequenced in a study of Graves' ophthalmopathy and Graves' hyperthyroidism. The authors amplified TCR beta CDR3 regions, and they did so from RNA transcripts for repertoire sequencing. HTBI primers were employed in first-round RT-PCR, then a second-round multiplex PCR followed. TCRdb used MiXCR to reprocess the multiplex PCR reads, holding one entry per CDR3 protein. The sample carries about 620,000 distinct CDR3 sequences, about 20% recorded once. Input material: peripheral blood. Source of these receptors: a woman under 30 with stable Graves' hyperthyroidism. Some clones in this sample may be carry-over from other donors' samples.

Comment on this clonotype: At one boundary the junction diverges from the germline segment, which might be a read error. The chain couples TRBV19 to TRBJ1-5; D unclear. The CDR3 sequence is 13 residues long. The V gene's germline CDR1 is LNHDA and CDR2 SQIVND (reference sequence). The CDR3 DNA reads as TGTGCCAGTAGTCTCATAGACAATCAGCCTCAGCATTTT. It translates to CASSLIDNQPQHF.

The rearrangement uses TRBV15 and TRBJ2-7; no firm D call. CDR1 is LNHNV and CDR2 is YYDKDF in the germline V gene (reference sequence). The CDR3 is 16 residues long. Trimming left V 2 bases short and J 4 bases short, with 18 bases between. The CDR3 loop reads CATSRTMGSFLYEQYF. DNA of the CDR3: TGTGCCACCAGCAGAACAATGGGGTCATTTTTATACGAGCAGTACTTC.

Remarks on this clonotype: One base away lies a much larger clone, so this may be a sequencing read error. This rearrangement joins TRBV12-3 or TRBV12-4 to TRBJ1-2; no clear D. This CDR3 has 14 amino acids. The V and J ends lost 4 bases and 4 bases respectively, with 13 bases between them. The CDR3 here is CASSSKRSTYGYTF. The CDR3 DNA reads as TGTGCCAGCAGTTCTAAGAGGAGCACCTATGGCTACACCTTC.

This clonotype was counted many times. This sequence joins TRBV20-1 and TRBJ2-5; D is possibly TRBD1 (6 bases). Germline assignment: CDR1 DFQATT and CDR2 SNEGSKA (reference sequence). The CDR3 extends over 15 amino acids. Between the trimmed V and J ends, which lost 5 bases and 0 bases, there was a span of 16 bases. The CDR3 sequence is CSAWPDSLYQETQYF. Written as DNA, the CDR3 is TGCAGTGCTTGGCCGGACAGCCTTTACCAAGAGACCCAGTACTTC.

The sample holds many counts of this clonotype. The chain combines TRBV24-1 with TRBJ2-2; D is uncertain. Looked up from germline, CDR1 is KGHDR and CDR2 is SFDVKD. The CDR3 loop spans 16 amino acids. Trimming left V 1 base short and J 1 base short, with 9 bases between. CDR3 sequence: CATSDFGIKNTGELFF. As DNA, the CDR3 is TGTGCCACCAGTGATTTTGGGATCAAGAACACCGGGGAGCTGTTTTTT.

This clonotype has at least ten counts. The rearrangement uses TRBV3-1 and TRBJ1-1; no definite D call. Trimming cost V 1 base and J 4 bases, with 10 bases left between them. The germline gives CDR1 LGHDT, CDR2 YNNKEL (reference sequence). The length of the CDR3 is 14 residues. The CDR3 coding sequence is TGTGCCAGCAGCCAAGTAGGTGGATTCACTGAAGCTTTCTTT. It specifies CASSQVGGFTEAFF.

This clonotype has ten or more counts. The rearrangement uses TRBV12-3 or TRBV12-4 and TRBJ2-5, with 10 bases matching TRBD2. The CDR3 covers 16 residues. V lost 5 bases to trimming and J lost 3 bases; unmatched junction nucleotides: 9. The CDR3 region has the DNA TGTGCCAGCAGTCAAATACTAGCGGGATTAGAAGAGACCCAGTACTTC. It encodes CASSQILAGLEETQYF.

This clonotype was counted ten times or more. Here the CDR3 reads CASRSGQVSTNYGYTF. For the CDR3, the DNA is TGCGCCAGCAGATCGGGACAGGTTTCTACTAACTATGGCTACACCTTC. The chain is built from TRBV5-1 and TRBJ1-2; 8 nucleotides align to TRBD1. V was pared by 5 bases and J by 0 bases, with 9 bases of the junction left unmatched. Germline-derived CDR1 and CDR2 are SGHRS and YFSETQ. The CDR3 has 16 amino acids.